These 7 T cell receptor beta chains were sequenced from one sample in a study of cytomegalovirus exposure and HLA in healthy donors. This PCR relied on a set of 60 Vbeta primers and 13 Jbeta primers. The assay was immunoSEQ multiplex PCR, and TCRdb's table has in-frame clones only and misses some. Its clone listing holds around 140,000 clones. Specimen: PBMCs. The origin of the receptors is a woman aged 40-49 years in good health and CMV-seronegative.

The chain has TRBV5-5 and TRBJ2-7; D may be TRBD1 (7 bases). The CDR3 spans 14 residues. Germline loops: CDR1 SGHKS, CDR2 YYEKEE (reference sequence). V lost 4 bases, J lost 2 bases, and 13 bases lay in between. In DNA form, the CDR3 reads TGTGCCAGCAGCGCGGGACAGAGCACCTACGAGCAGTACTTC. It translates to CASSAGQSTYEQYF.

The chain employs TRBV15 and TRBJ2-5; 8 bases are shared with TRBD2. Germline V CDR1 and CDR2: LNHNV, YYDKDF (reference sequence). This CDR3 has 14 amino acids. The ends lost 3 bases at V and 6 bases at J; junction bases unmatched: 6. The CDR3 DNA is TGTGCCACCAGCAGCGGGGGGGCGAGGAAGACCCAGTACTTC. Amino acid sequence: CATSSGGARKTQYF. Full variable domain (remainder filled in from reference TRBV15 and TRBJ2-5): DAMVIQNPRYQVTQFGKPVTLSCSQTLNHNVMYWYQQKSSQAPKLLFHYYDKDFNNEADTPDNFQSRRPNTSFCFLDIRSPGLGDTAMYLCATSSGGARKTQYFGPGTRLLVL.

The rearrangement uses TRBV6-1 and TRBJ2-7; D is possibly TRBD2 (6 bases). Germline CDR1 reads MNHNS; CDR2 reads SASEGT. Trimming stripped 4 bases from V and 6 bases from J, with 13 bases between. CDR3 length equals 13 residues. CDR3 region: CASSAGVLGEQYV. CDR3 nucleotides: TGTGCCAGCAGTGCGGGAGTTCTGGGCGAGCAGTACGTC.

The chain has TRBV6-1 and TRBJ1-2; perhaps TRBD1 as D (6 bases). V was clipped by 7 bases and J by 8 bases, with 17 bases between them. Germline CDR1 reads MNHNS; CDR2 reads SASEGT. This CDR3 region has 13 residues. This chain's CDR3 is CASNNPGGSGYTF. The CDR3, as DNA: TGTGCCAGCAACAACCCGGGGGGCAGCGGCTACACCTTC.

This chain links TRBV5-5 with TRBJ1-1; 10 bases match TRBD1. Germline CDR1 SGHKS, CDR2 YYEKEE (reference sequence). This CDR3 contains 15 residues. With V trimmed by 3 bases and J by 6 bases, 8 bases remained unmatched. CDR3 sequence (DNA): TGTGCCAGCAGCTACACCTCCGGACAGGGGGCTGAAGCTTTCTTT. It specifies CASSYTSGQGAEAFF.

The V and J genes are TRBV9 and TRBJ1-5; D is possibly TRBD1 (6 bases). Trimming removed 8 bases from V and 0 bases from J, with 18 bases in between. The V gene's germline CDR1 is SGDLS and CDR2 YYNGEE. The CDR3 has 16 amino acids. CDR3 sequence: CARAGGRMTSNQPQHF. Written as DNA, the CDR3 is TGTGCCAGGGCCGGGGGGCGAATGACTAGCAATCAGCCCCAGCATTTT. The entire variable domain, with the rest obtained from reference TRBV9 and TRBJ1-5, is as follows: DSGVTQTPKHLITATGQRVTLRCSPRSGDLSVYWYQQSLDQGLQFLIQYYNGEERAKGNILERFSAQQFPDLHSELNLSSLELGDSALYFCARAGGRMTSNQPQHFGDGTRLSIL.

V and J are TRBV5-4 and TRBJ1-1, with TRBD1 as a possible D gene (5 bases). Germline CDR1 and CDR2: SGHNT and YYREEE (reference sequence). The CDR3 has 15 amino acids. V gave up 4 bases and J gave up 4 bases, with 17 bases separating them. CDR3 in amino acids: CASSPAGPVGTEAFF. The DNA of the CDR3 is TGTGCCAGCAGCCCGGCGGGGCCAGTTGGCACTGAAGCTTTCTTT.